One and the same sample provided the 27 T cell receptor beta chains below, sequenced in a study of T-cell memory formation after mild COVID-19. One entry per CDR3 protein, called by TCRdb with MiXCR from the 5' RACE reads. The table has hundreds of thousands of distinct CDR3 sequences, roughly 26% seen once. Sequenced sample: PBMCs or a T cell subset sorted from them (not recorded which). These receptor sequences come from an adult woman who had mild COVID-19 (a few samples of this study predate the infection). Cell type and time point are not known.

This clonotype was recorded at least ten times. The chain joins TRBV7-9 to TRBJ2-7, with 8 bases matching TRBD1. Germline CDR1 is SEHNR and CDR2 is FQNEAQ (reference sequence). V was pared by 7 bases and J by 4 bases, with 12 bases of the junction left unmatched. CDR3 length equals 15 residues. As DNA, the CDR3 is TGTGCCAGCAACTCTGAGGGCAGGGGGCTTTACGAGCAGTACTTC. The encoded protein is CASNSEGRGLYEQYF. Filled out from reference TRBV7-9 and TRBJ2-7, the complete variable domain reads DTGVSQNPRHKITKRGQNVTFRCDPISEHNRLYWYRQTLGQGPEFLTYFQNEAQLEKSRLLSDRFSAERPKGSFSTLEIQRTEQGDSAMYLCASNSEGRGLYEQYFGPGTRLTVT.

V is TRBV6-5 and J is TRBJ2-7; unclear D gene. Trimming took off 0 bases at V and 5 bases at J, with 11 bases between the two ends. The CDR3 has 14 residues. From germline, CDR1 is MNHEY and CDR2 SVGAGI. Here the CDR3 reads CASSYSSSIHEQYF. Here the CDR3 DNA reads TGTGCCAGCAGTTACTCTTCCAGCATCCACGAGCAGTACTTC.

The chain uses TRBV7-9 and TRBJ2-7; 10 bases fit TRBD1. Germline CDR1 reads SEHNR; CDR2 reads FQNEAQ (reference sequence). V trimming: 2 bases; J trimming: 7 bases; junction bases outside the gene matches: 8. This CDR3 has 15 residues. The CDR3 DNA reads as TGTGCCAGCAGCTTATTAGACAGGGGGCCGAGAGAGCAGTACTTC. It yields the protein CASSLLDRGPREQYF.

This chain links TRBV12-3 or TRBV12-4 with TRBJ1-2; no reliable D call. The V end was cut by 2 bases, the J end by 10 bases, with 11 bases between. The CDR3 has 12 residues. The CDR3, as DNA: TGTGCCAGCAGTTTAAGGCAGATACCCTACACCTTC. It codes for CASSLRQIPYTF.

This clonotype occurred many times. The junction departs from germline at one end; a sequencing error may be responsible. The chain uses TRBV7-7 and TRBJ2-7, with 7 bases matching TRBD2. Germline V gene sequence: CDR1 SSHAT, CDR2 FNYEAQ (reference sequence). The CDR3 spans 13 residues. The CDR3 reads CASSLGLGYEQYF. The CDR3 nucleotides are TGTGCTAGCAGCTTAGGACTAGGCTACGAGCAGTACTTC.

The chain is built from TRBV2 and TRBJ1-2, with D unresolved. This CDR3 comprises 13 residues. V was pared by 3 bases and J by 5 bases, with 10 bases between. Germline V gives CDR1 SNHLY, CDR2 FYNNEI. Written as DNA, the CDR3 is TGTGCCAGCAGTGACGAACAGTGGTATGGCTACACCTTC. Its translation is CASSDEQWYGYTF.

The rearrangement links TRBV24-1 to TRBJ2-5; either TRBD1 or TRBD2 may fit D (5 bases each). The V end was cut by 0 bases, the J end by 4 bases, with 14 bases between. The CDR3 contains 16 residues. Germline CDR1 KGHDR, CDR2 SFDVKD. CDR3 nucleotides: TGTGCCACCAGTGATTTGCGAAGGGGAGCAAGAGAGACCCAGTACTTC. Residues: CATSDLRRGARETQYF.

The CDR3 sequence is CASSFDIDYGYTF. CDR3 DNA sequence: TGCGCCAGCAGCTTCGACATTGACTATGGCTACACCTTC. This sequence joins TRBV4-1 and TRBJ1-2; D remains unclear. Trimming cost V 5 bases and J 3 bases, with 10 bases left between them. Per germline, CDR1 MGHRA and CDR2 YSYEKL. This CDR3 has 13 amino acids.

The chain links TRBV11-2 to TRBJ1-1; D remains unclear. CDR1 and CDR2 from the germline V gene are SGHAT and FQNNGV. V dropped 5 bases and J dropped 1 base, with 11 bases sitting between them. The CDR3 consists of 14 residues. The CDR3 here is CASSVGRTNTEAFF. The CDR3 nucleotides are TGTGCCAGCAGCGTAGGAAGGACGAACACTGAAGCTTTCTTT.

This clonotype was observed a few times. The chain combines TRBV12-3 or TRBV12-4 with TRBJ1-2; 7 bases match TRBD1. This CDR3 is built from 16 residues. The ends lost 0 bases at V and 4 bases at J; junction bases unmatched: 8. CDR3 amino acids: CASSLAGTAILYGYTF. CDR3 coding DNA: TGTGCCAGCAGTTTAGCGGGGACAGCAATCCTCTATGGCTACACCTTC.

Only a few counts were recorded for this clonotype. The CDR3 loop reads CSARASTDTQYF. The CDR3 region has the DNA TGCAGTGCTAGAGCTAGCACAGATACGCAGTATTTT. The chain combines TRBV20-1 with TRBJ2-3; D is ambiguous. Per the germline V gene, CDR1 is DFQATT and CDR2 is SNEGSKA (reference sequence). The V and J ends lost 1 base and 0 bases respectively, with 2 bases between them. The CDR3 contains 12 residues.

The chain recombines TRBV18 with TRBJ1-1; 7 positions match TRBD1. V lost 4 bases and J lost 4; bases outside the gene matches: 6. CDR3 length: 14 residues. CDR1 and CDR2 from the germline V gene are KGHSH and LQKENI. The CDR3 DNA reads TGTGCCAGCTCACTCAGGGGGGAGGGCACTGAAGCTTTCTTT. This gives the protein CASSLRGEGTEAFF.

J is TRBJ1-1 and V is TRBV12-3 or TRBV12-4, with D hard to call. The CDR3 has 13 amino acids. V lost 1 base and J 4 bases, leaving 7 bases between the germline ends. CDR3: CASSLVGSTEAFF. The CDR3 DNA reads as TGTGCCAGCAGTTTAGTGGGATCCACTGAAGCTTTCTTT.

This sequence joins TRBV24-1 and TRBJ2-1; D is possibly TRBD2 (6 bases). V lost 3 bases to trimming and J lost 3 bases, with 14 bases between them. CDR1 is KGHDR and CDR2 is SFDVKD in the germline V gene. The CDR3 is 16 amino acids. The DNA for the CDR3 is TGTGCCACCAGTGATGGAGGAACGGGAGACTACAATGAGCAGTTCTTC. It yields the protein CATSDGGTGDYNEQFF.

This clonotype has a count of ten or more. The chain links TRBV7-2 to TRBJ2-1; 11 bases fit TRBD2. Trimming cost V 5 bases and J 7 bases; bases outside gene matches: 7. The germline CDR1 and CDR2 sequences are SGHTA and FQGNSA. The CDR3 length is 15 residues. The CDR3 coding sequence is TGTGCCAGCAGCCCCGCATGGACTAGCGGGAATGAGCAGTTCTTC. Translated, it gives CASSPAWTSGNEQFF.

The chain uses TRBV6-5 and TRBJ2-1; a weak D match, TRBD2 (6 bases). V lost 7 bases, J lost 6 bases, and 10 bases lay in between. From germline, CDR1 is MNHEY and CDR2 SVGAGI. This CDR3 is 12 amino acids long. The CDR3 is CASTGSRNEQFF. The CDR3, as DNA: TGTGCCAGCACCGGGAGCCGCAATGAGCAGTTCTTC.

This clonotype was observed a few times. This rearrangement joins TRBV15 to TRBJ2-2; 14 nucleotides align to TRBD2. The junction had 8 bases not matched to a gene; V was cut back by 1 base and J by 1 base. Germline V gene data show CDR1 as LNHNV and CDR2 as YYDKDF (reference sequence). The CDR3 consists of 20 residues. The CDR3 sequence is CATSRARGLAGVLNTGELFF. The CDR3 nucleotides are TGTGCCACCAGCAGAGCGAGGGGACTAGCGGGAGTATTGAACACCGGGGAGCTGTTTTTT.

This sequence joins TRBV7-9 and TRBJ2-3; tentative D call: TRBD2 (5 bases). CDR3 length: 12 residues. Germline lookup yields CDR1 SEHNR and CDR2 FQNEAQ (reference sequence). The V gene lost 5 bases and the J gene lost 6 bases, with 9 bases spanning the gap. CDR3 residues: CASSPGWDTQYF. DNA for the CDR3: TGTGCCAGCAGCCCGGGATGGGATACGCAGTATTTT.

This clonotype was detected only once. Here the CDR3 DNA reads TGCGCCAGCAGCCAAGATAATTCACCCCTCCACTTT. It is translated as CASSQDNSPLHF. The chain joins TRBV4-1 to TRBJ1-6, with D unresolved. The V end lost 0 bases, the J end lost 6 bases, and 0 bases lay between the germline ends. This CDR3 has 12 residues. Germline V gives CDR1 MGHRA, CDR2 YSYEKL.

Comments on this clonotype: The junction departs from germline at one end; a sequencing error may be responsible. The chain joins TRBV7-7 to TRBJ2-1; 8 nucleotides align to TRBD2. Germline-derived CDR1 and CDR2 are SSHAT and FNYEAQ (reference sequence). The CDR3 spans 16 residues. This chain's CDR3 is CASSSLGLATYNEQFF. For the CDR3, the DNA is TGTGCTAGCAGCTCCCTAGGACTAGCTACTTACAATGAGCAGTTCTTC.

This clonotype was counted ten times or more. The V gene is TRBV9, the J gene TRBJ2-1; TRBD1 matches at 10 bases. The germline V gene has CDR1 SGDLS and CDR2 YYNGEE. V lost 4 bases to trimming and J lost 7 bases; unmatched junction nucleotides: 5. There are 14 residues in the CDR3. The CDR3 sequence is CASSMRQGANEQFF. The CDR3 coding sequence is TGTGCCAGCAGCATGAGACAGGGGGCGAATGAGCAGTTCTTC.

In its sample, this clonotype was seen many times. The chain employs TRBV27 and TRBJ2-1; D might be TRBD2 (5 bases). V lost 2 bases and J 10 bases, leaving 9 bases between the germline ends. Looked up from germline, CDR1 is MNHEY and CDR2 is SMNVEV (reference sequence). The CDR3 runs 12 residues. The chain's CDR3 is CASSLIGEEQFF. CDR3 sequence (DNA): TGTGCCAGCAGTTTAATCGGGGAAGAGCAGTTCTTC.

This rearrangement joins TRBV11-2 to TRBJ2-5, with D unclear. This CDR3 comprises 14 residues. V was shortened by 4 bases and J by 1 base, with 10 bases between the two germline ends. CDR1 and CDR2 from the germline V gene are SGHAT and FQNNGV. The CDR3 spells CASSSSWGQETQYF. The CDR3 DNA follows: TGTGCCAGCAGCTCCTCTTGGGGCCAAGAGACCCAGTACTTC.

V gene TRBV11-2 combines with J gene TRBJ2-7; no reliable D call. Germline assignment: CDR1 SGHAT and CDR2 FQNNGV. This CDR3 region has 14 residues. V dropped 4 bases and J dropped 4 bases, with 14 bases sitting between them. CDR3: CASSSVVRVYEQYF. CDR3 DNA: TGTGCCAGCAGCTCCGTGGTAAGGGTGTACGAGCAGTACTTC.

V gene TRBV12-3 or TRBV12-4 combines with J gene TRBJ2-7; 8 bases map to TRBD1. This CDR3 is 16 amino acids long. Trimming cost V 0 bases and J 2 bases; bases outside gene matches: 6. This CDR3 reads CASSLATGAHAYEQYF. In nucleotides, the CDR3 is TGTGCCAGCAGTTTAGCGACAGGGGCCCATGCCTACGAGCAGTACTTC.

The V and J genes are TRBV2 and TRBJ2-2; 7 bases match TRBD1. The germline gives CDR1 SNHLY, CDR2 FYNNEI. The CDR3 is 14 residues long. With V trimmed by 6 bases and J by 7 bases, 8 bases remained unmatched. This CDR3 reads CASRTYRGLGELFF. DNA of the CDR3: TGTGCCAGCAGGACATACAGGGGTCTCGGGGAGCTGTTTTTT.

The chain joins TRBV4-3 to TRBJ1-4, with a weak D call TRBD1 (6 bases). Between the trimmed V and J ends, which lost 1 base and 2 bases, there was a span of 20 bases. The CDR3 is 19 residues long. Germline V CDR1 and CDR2: LGHNA, YSLEER. CDR3 in DNA: TGCGCCAGCAGCCAAGGACAGCAAAACCAGGGGCCCACTAATGAAAAACTGTTTTTT. It specifies CASSQGQQNQGPTNEKLFF.